The 15 T cell receptor beta chains below all came from one sample that was sequenced in a study of OX40 agonist ivuxolimab in advanced cancers. The data were produced by immunoSEQ multiplex PCR, yet TCRdb's version contains in-frame clones alone and is incomplete. The sample gives 75,000 or so clones, almost 85% of which show up once; around 25% is in the top ten. Material: CD4+ or CD8+ T cells sorted from blood, obtained in a trial of the OX40 agonist ivuxolimab. These receptors were collected from an adult with an advanced solid tumor such as melanoma, head and neck, liver or kidney cancer.

The gene calls are TRBV19 and TRBJ2-7; 9 nucleotides align to TRBD2. After removal of 4 bases from V and 3 bases from J, the junction contained 4 bases not matched to a gene. Germline CDR1 reads LNHDA; CDR2 reads SQIVND (reference sequence). This CDR3 region has 14 residues. The CDR3 DNA reads TGTGCCAGTAGTACGACTAGCGGCAACTACGAGCAGTACTTC. This gives the protein CASSTTSGNYEQYF. The full variable domain, with the rest looked up from reference TRBV19 and TRBJ2-7, is DGGITQSPKYLFRKEGQNVTLSCEQNLNHDAMYWYRQDPGQGLRLIYYSQIVNDFQKGDIAEGYSVSREKKESFPLTVTSAQKNPTAFYLCASSTTSGNYEQYFGPGTRLTVT.

The rearrangement links TRBV28 to TRBJ2-2; a possible D gene is TRBD1 (6 bases). Trimming shortened V by 5 bases and J by 6 bases, and 13 bases separated the two germline ends. This CDR3 has 14 residues. Germline loops: CDR1 MDHEN, CDR2 SYDVKM. The CDR3 region has the DNA TGTGCCAGCAGTACCCGACAGGCCGCCGGGGAGCTGTTTTTT. It codes for CASSTRQAAGELFF.

The genes are TRBV30 and TRBJ1-4, with 8 nucleotides matching TRBD1. The ends lost 1 base at V and 6 bases at J; junction bases unmatched: 10. The CDR3 is 16 amino acids. CDR1 GTSNPN and CDR2 SVGIG come from the germline V gene (reference sequence). The CDR3 sequence is CAWSGSGGPFDEKLFF. CDR3 coding DNA: TGTGCCTGGAGTGGGTCAGGGGGCCCTTTTGATGAAAAACTGTTTTTT.

V gene TRBV6-6 combines with J gene TRBJ2-5, with D perhaps TRBD1 (7 bases). The V end was cut by 6 bases, the J end by 4 bases, with 9 bases between. CDR3 length equals 12 residues. Germline V CDR1 and CDR2: MNHNY, SVGAGI (reference sequence). Here the CDR3 DNA reads TGTGCCAGCAGGCAGGGGGGAGAGACCCAGTACTTC. Its protein is CASRQGGETQYF.

This chain connects TRBV7-2 to TRBJ2-1; D remains ambiguous. The CDR3 has 15 amino acids. Germline values: CDR1 SGHTA, CDR2 FQGNSA. Trimming stripped 1 base from V and 5 bases from J, with 12 bases between. CDR3 sequence (DNA): TGTGCCAGCAGCTTAGATACCGGAATTCACAATGAGCAGTTCTTC. It specifies CASSLDTGIHNEQFF.

This chain links TRBV19 with TRBJ2-3; D is unclear. Trimming pared 0 bases from V and 2 bases from J, leaving 12 bases between. CDR1 and CDR2 (germline): LNHDA, SQIVND (reference sequence). The CDR3 runs 16 residues. The CDR3, as DNA: TGTGCCAGTAGTATAGAACCGGACCCGGACACAGATACGCAGTATTTT. Its translation is CASSIEPDPDTDTQYF.

The V call is TRBV7-6, the J call TRBJ2-3; 11 nucleotides align to TRBD1. CDR3 length equals 15 residues. The V and J ends lost 5 bases and 5 bases, in that order; junction bases with no gene match: 6. Germline loops: CDR1 SGHVS, CDR2 FNYEAQ. This CDR3 is CASSKGDRGEDTQYF. The DNA of the CDR3 is TGTGCCAGCAGCAAAGGGGACAGGGGGGAAGATACGCAGTATTTT.

This clone has just a few counts. J is TRBJ1-1 and V is TRBV27; 10 bases align to TRBD1. Germline assignment: CDR1 MNHEY and CDR2 SMNVEV (reference sequence). CDR3 size: 14 residues. The V segment lost 6 bases and the J segment 5 bases; nucleotides outside the gene matches: 6. The CDR3 region has the DNA TGTGCCAGCAGCCCACGGGACAGGGGTACTGAAGCTTTCTTT. Residues: CASSPRDRGTEAFF.

The rearrangement joins TRBV19 to TRBJ1-1, with 7 bases that match TRBD1. With 4 bases clipped from V and 6 bases from J, the junction kept 8 bases outside the gene matches. Germline lookup yields CDR1 LNHDA and CDR2 SQIVND (reference sequence). This CDR3 comprises 14 residues. The CDR3 coding sequence is TGTGCCAGTAGTACAACCGGGACAGCCCCTGAAGCTTTCTTT. Encoded protein: CASSTTGTAPEAFF.

The chain links TRBV10-3 to TRBJ1-4, with TRBD1 matching over 7 bases. The ends lost 8 bases at V and 7 bases at J; junction bases unmatched: 7. The CDR3 spans 13 residues. Germline values: CDR1 ENHRY, CDR2 SYGVKD. The CDR3 loop is CAISTGSGEKLFF. Here the CDR3 DNA reads TGTGCCATCTCGACAGGGTCTGGTGAAAAACTGTTTTTT.

The J gene is TRBJ1-3, the V gene TRBV5-1, with a possible D match to TRBD1 (5 bases). V lost 0 bases and J 6 bases, leaving 10 bases between the germline ends. There are 14 residues in the CDR3. Germline CDR1 is SGHRS and CDR2 is YFSETQ. CDR3 nucleotides: TGCGCCAGCAGCTTGGGCAGGGATTTAAACACCATATATTTT. As protein: CASSLGRDLNTIYF.

V is TRBV18 and J is TRBJ2-4; no firm D call. The germline V gene encodes CDR1 KGHSH and CDR2 LQKENI. The CDR3 runs to 14 residues. The V end lost 0 bases, the J end lost 7 bases, and 10 bases lay between the germline ends. The CDR3: CASSPPLATNIQYF. The CDR3, as DNA: TGTGCCAGCTCACCACCGCTGGCAACCAACATTCAGTACTTC.

V usage is TRBV4-3 and J usage is TRBJ2-3, with 10 bases aligning to TRBD2. The germline gives CDR1 LGHNA, CDR2 YSLEER. V shed 6 bases and J 4 bases; nucleotides not matched to a gene: 19. The CDR3 covers 19 residues. The DNA of the CDR3 is TGCGCCAGCAGTCTTGACCGGGCTAGCGGGGGAGCGGGGGCAGATACGCAGTATTTT. Protein sequence: CASSLDRASGGAGADTQYF.

The chain links TRBV5-4 to TRBJ1-1; unclear D gene. This CDR3 region has 15 residues. Per the germline V gene, CDR1 is SGHNT and CDR2 is YYREEE (reference sequence). V was clipped by 0 bases and J by 4 bases, with 13 bases between them. The CDR3 DNA reads as TGTGCCAGCAGCTTGGAGGAAGGCCTCGCCACTGAAGCTTTCTTT. The encoded protein is CASSLEEGLATEAFF.

This chain joins TRBV2 and TRBJ2-1; TRBD1 matches 8 bases. Germline V gene sequence: CDR1 SNHLY, CDR2 FYNNEI. This CDR3 comprises 13 residues. V lost 6 bases and J lost 6; bases outside the gene matches: 4. CDR3 protein: CASRGQVGNEQFF. In DNA, the CDR3 is TGTGCCAGCAGGGGACAGGTGGGCAATGAGCAGTTCTTC.